The 24 T cell receptor beta chains presented below share a single source sample, sequenced in a study of shared clonotypes between healthy human individuals. In the naive CD8 group, cells lacked CD45RO and were positively selected for CCR7, so terminally differentiated effector memory CD45RA+ cells were left out. TCRdb's copy holds only in-frame clones and misses some; the assay was immunoSEQ multiplex PCR. The repertoire has about 800,000 clones, 96% of them found once; the top ten carry about 0.22%. Source material: naive CD8+ T cells sorted from blood. These receptors were collected from a man aged 25-45 years in good health.

The chain combines TRBV6-1 with TRBJ1-5; D remains unclear. The CDR3 runs to 13 residues. Germline V lookup: CDR1 MNHNS, CDR2 SASEGT. Trimming left V 7 bases short and J 4 bases short, with 11 bases between. CDR3 in amino acids: CASIQDLNQPQHF. CDR3 in DNA: TGTGCCAGCATCCAGGACCTAAATCAGCCCCAGCATTTT.

The chain has TRBV5-4 and TRBJ2-3, with D possibly being TRBD1 or TRBD2 (5 bases each). Looked up from germline, CDR1 is SGHNT and CDR2 is YYREEE (reference sequence). The CDR3 has 13 amino acids. Trimming stripped 4 bases from V and 0 bases from J, with 6 bases between. The CDR3 DNA sequence: TGTGCCAGCAGCCGGGACAGCACAGATACGCAGTATTTT. Translating gives CASSRDSTDTQYF.

Turning to this clone: This same CDR3 is encoded by further DNA sequences in the sample. The DNA for the CDR3 is TGTGCCAGCAGTTTAACAGGAAGCTCCTACGAGCAGTACTTC. Its protein product is CASSLTGSSYEQYF. The chain has TRBV27 and TRBJ2-7; possibly TRBD1 for D (5 bases). CDR1 and CDR2 from the germline V gene are MNHEY and SMNVEV (reference sequence). The CDR3 sequence is 14 residues long. V lost 2 bases and J lost 0, with 8 bases in between.

This rearrangement joins TRBV25-1 to TRBJ2-5; 7 bases agree with TRBD2. V was clipped by 7 bases and J by 4 bases; unmatched bases: 12. Per germline, CDR1 MGHDK and CDR2 SYGVNS. The CDR3 consists of 15 residues. The CDR3 spells CASNPRVGGAETQYF. CDR3 bases: TGTGCCAGCAACCCCAGGGTGGGAGGGGCAGAGACCCAGTACTTC.

V and J are TRBV5-1 and TRBJ2-7, with TRBD1 matching 9 bases. Germline lookup yields CDR1 SGHRS and CDR2 YFSETQ. This CDR3 contains 15 residues. With 3 bases clipped from V and 2 bases from J, the junction kept 6 bases outside the gene matches. CDR3 sequence (DNA): TGCGCCAGCAGCTCCATAGGACAGGGGACCTACGAGCAGTACTTC. This gives the protein CASSSIGQGTYEQYF.

This clone was seen more than once but under ten times. The chain recombines TRBV6-5 with TRBJ2-7, with D possibly being TRBD1 (6 bases). The V and J ends lost 0 bases and 6 bases respectively, with 9 bases between them. The CDR3 is 13 residues long. CDR1 and CDR2 (germline): MNHEY, SVGAGI. Here the CDR3 DNA reads TGTGCCAGCAGTTACTCGAGGGGGTCCGAGCAGTACTTC. As protein: CASSYSRGSEQYF.

The chain links TRBV7-8 to TRBJ2-3; 10 nucleotides line up with TRBD2. This CDR3 is 15 amino acids long. Germline assignment: CDR1 SGHVS and CDR2 FQNEAQ. With V trimmed by 6 bases and J by 0 bases, 3 bases remained unmatched. CDR3 in DNA: TGTGCCAGCAGGAGGACTAGCGGTAGCACAGATACGCAGTATTTT. It is translated as CASRRTSGSTDTQYF.

This chain joins TRBV7-2 and TRBJ2-7; the D is unclear. V lost 10 bases, J lost 0 bases, and 13 bases lay in between. The V gene's germline CDR1 is SGHTA and CDR2 FQGNSA. This CDR3 is built from 13 residues. CDR3 DNA: TGTGCCACCTCCCCCCAGGTCTCCTACGAGCAGTACTTC. Its translation is CATSPQVSYEQYF.

The J gene is TRBJ1-1, the V gene TRBV7-9; no clear D gene. Trimming stripped 2 bases from V and 1 base from J, with 11 bases between. This CDR3 is 15 amino acids long. Germline V gene lookup returns CDR1 SEHNR and CDR2 FQNEAQ (reference sequence). As DNA, the CDR3 is TGTGCCAGCAGCTTACCGGTTTCGGGGAACACTGAAGCTTTCTTT. This translates into CASSLPVSGNTEAFF. The variable domain in full, completed from reference TRBV7-9 and TRBJ1-1, reads DTGVSQNPRHKITKRGQNVTFRCDPISEHNRLYWYRQTLGQGPEFLTYFQNEAQLEKSRLLSDRFSAERPKGSFSTLEIQRTEQGDSAMYLCASSLPVSGNTEAFFGQGTRLTVV.

The chain carries TRBV30 and TRBJ1-5; 9 nucleotides line up with TRBD1. Germline CDR1 reads GTSNPN; CDR2 reads SVGIG (reference sequence). The CDR3 has 14 amino acids. V dropped 1 base and J dropped 6; count of bases not matched to a gene: 4. The CDR3 here is CAWSEGQGSQPQHF. The DNA for the CDR3 is TGTGCCTGGAGTGAAGGACAGGGGAGTCAGCCCCAGCATTTT.

CDR3 loop: CASSLWGTAVSYEQYF. The CDR3 DNA follows: TGTGCCAGCAGTTTATGGGGGACAGCAGTCTCCTACGAGCAGTACTTC. V and J are TRBV28 and TRBJ2-7, with 7 nucleotides matching TRBD1. The CDR3 is 16 amino acids. Germline trimming cut 0 bases from V and 0 bases from J; bases unmatched to any gene: 5. Germline CDR1 is MDHEN and CDR2 is SYDVKM.

This clone was recorded only once. The chain links TRBV29-1 to TRBJ2-1; TRBD2 matches at 7 bases. The V gene's germline CDR1 is SQVTM and CDR2 ANQGSEA. After removal of 3 bases from V and 5 bases from J, the junction contained 19 bases not matched to a gene. This CDR3 comprises 18 residues. The DNA for the CDR3 is TGCAGCGTTGATAGTCTGAGCGGGGCCGTCCCACCTAACAATGAGCAGTTCTTC. Translating it yields CSVDSLSGAVPPNNEQFF.

V and J are TRBV9 and TRBJ2-5, with 10 bases that match TRBD1. The CDR3 is 18 amino acids. Germline V CDR1 and CDR2: SGDLS, YYNGEE. V shed 3 bases and J 5 bases; nucleotides not matched to a gene: 16. The CDR3 sequence: CASSAHPGQGTGVETQYF. CDR3 nucleotide sequence: TGTGCCAGCAGCGCCCATCCGGGACAGGGGACAGGTGTGGAGACCCAGTACTTC.

The chain recombines TRBV7-9 with TRBJ1-1, with unresolved D. The CDR3 contains 12 residues. CDR1 SEHNR and CDR2 FQNEAQ come from the germline V gene (reference sequence). The V end lost 1 base, the J end lost 6 bases, and 6 bases lay between the germline ends. Written as DNA, the CDR3 is TGTGCCAGCAGCTTAGTACATCCTGAAGCTTTCTTT. It translates to CASSLVHPEAFF.

V gene TRBV2 combines with J gene TRBJ2-1; TRBD1 might be the D (6 bases). Trimming stripped 7 bases from V and 6 bases from J, with 13 bases between. The CDR3 runs 13 residues. Germline V gene sequence: CDR1 SNHLY, CDR2 FYNNEI. CDR3 protein: CASIREGGNEQFF. The DNA for the CDR3 is TGTGCCAGCATACGGGAAGGGGGCAATGAGCAGTTCTTC.

The gene calls are TRBV12-5 and TRBJ2-5, with D uncertain. CDR3 size: 15 residues. Germline lookup yields CDR1 LGHNT and CDR2 FRNRAP. V gave up 2 bases and J gave up 1 base, with 11 bases separating them. The CDR3 reads CASGLRGRSQETQYF. The CDR3 nucleotides read TGTGCTAGTGGTTTGCGAGGCAGGTCCCAAGAGACCCAGTACTTC.

This clone was counted a single time. The chain joins TRBV27 to TRBJ1-4; D not resolved. The length of the CDR3 is 14 residues. V was pared by 6 bases and J by 8 bases, with 16 bases between. Germline assignment: CDR1 MNHEY and CDR2 SMNVEV (reference sequence). CDR3 sequence reads: CASSWSGQVEKLFF. Here the CDR3 DNA reads TGTGCCAGCAGCTGGTCCGGGCAAGTCGAAAAACTGTTTTTT.

Note on this clone: The sample holds other DNA sequences that translate to the same CDR3. The chain uses TRBV27 and TRBJ1-1; D ambiguous. Trimming took off 3 bases at V and 0 bases at J, with 5 bases between the two ends. There are 13 residues in the CDR3. CDR1 MNHEY and CDR2 SMNVEV come from the germline V gene (reference sequence). The CDR3 spells CASSLGMNTEAFF. CDR3 DNA: TGTGCCAGCAGTTTGGGGATGAACACTGAAGCTTTCTTT.

The gene calls are TRBV28 and TRBJ1-5; D call uncertain. CDR3 length: 14 residues. The V gene lost 8 bases and the J gene lost 4 bases, with 15 bases spanning the gap. Germline values: CDR1 MDHEN, CDR2 SYDVKM. The CDR3 coding sequence is TGTGCCAGCGTGGGAATCGGGGTGAATCAGCCCCAGCATTTT. This translates into CASVGIGVNQPQHF.

On this clone: The sample carries other DNA sequences with the same CDR3. The chain combines TRBV4-3 with TRBJ2-1; D gene uncertain. The CDR3 has 15 amino acids. Germline CDR1 is LGHNA and CDR2 is YSLEER. Trimming stripped 0 bases from V and 4 bases from J, with 10 bases between. The CDR3 sequence: CASSQDLGAYNEQFF. Written as DNA, the CDR3 is TGCGCCAGCAGCCAAGACCTAGGAGCTTACAATGAGCAGTTCTTC.

V usage is TRBV2 and J usage is TRBJ2-5; no clear D gene. Germline V gene data show CDR1 as SNHLY and CDR2 as FYNNEI. The CDR3 loop spans 15 amino acids. V lost 0 bases and J 2 bases, leaving 10 bases between the germline ends. CDR3 DNA sequence: TGTGCCAGCAGTGAAGCGCTTTTGCAACAAGAGACCCAGTACTTC. Encoded protein: CASSEALLQQETQYF. The full variable domain, rest sourced from reference TRBV2 and TRBJ2-5, is EPEVTQTPSHQVTQMGQEVILRCVPISNHLYFYWYRQILGQKVEFLVSFYNNEISEKSEIFDDQFSVERPDGSNFTLKIRSTKLEDSAMYFCASSEALLQQETQYFGPGTRLLVL.

The chain couples TRBV29-1 to TRBJ2-3; 8 bases fit TRBD2. V shed 6 bases, J shed 2 bases, and the junction held 4 bases outside the gene matches. The CDR3 is 13 amino acids. Germline V lookup: CDR1 SQVTM, CDR2 ANQGSEA. CDR3 nucleotide sequence: TGCAGCGTCAGACTAGCGAACACAGATACGCAGTATTTT. Protein sequence: CSVRLANTDTQYF.

V is TRBV5-1 and J is TRBJ2-5, with TRBD2 matching 11 bases. This CDR3 has 16 residues. Per germline, CDR1 SGHRS and CDR2 YFSETQ. With V trimmed by 0 bases and J by 5 bases, 6 bases remained unmatched. As DNA, the CDR3 is TGCGCCAGCAGCTTGGCCCTAGCGGGAGGAGGGGAGACCCAGTACTTC. Amino acids: CASSLALAGGGETQYF.

The V and J genes are TRBV7-9 and TRBJ1-3; D possibly corresponds to TRBD1 (5 bases). The CDR3 is 14 residues long. CDR1 and CDR2 (germline): SEHNR, FQNEAQ (reference sequence). The DNA of the CDR3 is TGTGGAGGGGAGCCCCGTCTCTCTGGAAACACCATATATTTT. Its translation: CGGEPRLSGNTIYF.